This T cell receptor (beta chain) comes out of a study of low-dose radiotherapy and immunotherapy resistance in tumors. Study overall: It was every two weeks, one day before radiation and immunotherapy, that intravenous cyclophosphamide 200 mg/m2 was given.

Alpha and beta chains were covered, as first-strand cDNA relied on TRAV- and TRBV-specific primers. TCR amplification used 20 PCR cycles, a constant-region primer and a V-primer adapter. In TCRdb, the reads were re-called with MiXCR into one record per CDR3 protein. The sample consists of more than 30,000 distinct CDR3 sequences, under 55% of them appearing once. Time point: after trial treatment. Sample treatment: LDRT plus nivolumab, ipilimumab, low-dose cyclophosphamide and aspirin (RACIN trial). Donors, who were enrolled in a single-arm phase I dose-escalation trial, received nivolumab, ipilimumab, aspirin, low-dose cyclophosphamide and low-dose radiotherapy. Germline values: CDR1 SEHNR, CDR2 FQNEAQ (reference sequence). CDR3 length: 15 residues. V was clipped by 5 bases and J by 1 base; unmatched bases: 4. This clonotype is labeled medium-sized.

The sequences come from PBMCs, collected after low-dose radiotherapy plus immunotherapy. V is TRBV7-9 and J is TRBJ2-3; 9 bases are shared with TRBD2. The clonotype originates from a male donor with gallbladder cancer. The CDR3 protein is CASSPLAGGTDTQYF. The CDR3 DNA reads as TGTGCCAGCAGCCCGTTAGCGGGGGGCACAGATACGCAGTATTTT.